Presented here are 17 T cell receptor beta chains from one specimen sequenced in a study of T cell changes during pregnancy in multiple sclerosis. The method was immunoSEQ multiplex PCR; TCRdb's version includes in-frame clones alone and lacks a portion of them. The sample consists of under 45,000 clones, over 75% of them appearing once. This sample comprised CD8+ T cells from peripheral blood mononuclear cells, obtained in the first trimester of pregnancy. These receptors came from a female donor with multiple sclerosis, enrolled in a pregnancy study.

The chain carries TRBV6-5 and TRBJ2-7, with a tentative D call TRBD2 (5 bases). V was shortened by 3 bases and J by 3 bases, with 12 bases between the two germline ends. CDR3 length: 14 residues. Germline-derived CDR1 and CDR2 are MNHEY and SVGAGI. CDR3 loop: CASSYRSSYYEQYF. The CDR3 DNA sequence: TGTGCCAGCAGTTATAGGTCTAGCTACTACGAGCAGTACTTC.

The chain recombines TRBV6-6 with TRBJ1-1; TRBD1 is a possible D gene (5 bases). V was trimmed by 2 bases and J by 8 bases, leaving 12 bases between them. The CDR3 spans 13 residues. Germline V gene data show CDR1 as MNHNY and CDR2 as SVGAGI (reference sequence). CDR3 amino acids: CASSYGGTGEAFF. Here the CDR3 DNA reads TGTGCCAGCAGTTACGGTGGGACTGGCGAAGCTTTCTTT.

This clone was detected only once. CDR3 amino acids: CASSPGSRELFF. CDR3 DNA sequence: TGTGCCAGCAGTCCCGGGTCCAGGGAGCTGTTTTTT. The chain has TRBV6-6 and TRBJ2-2; no reliable D call. CDR3 length: 12 residues. The V gene's germline CDR1 is MNHNY and CDR2 SVGAGI (reference sequence). Trimming took off 5 bases at V and 9 bases at J, with 10 bases between the two ends.

This rearrangement joins TRBV18 to TRBJ2-4; 7 nucleotides align to TRBD1. CDR1 is KGHSH, CDR2 LQKENI, per germline. J gave up 2 bases and V 3 bases, and 7 bases lay outside the gene matches. The CDR3 is made up of 16 amino acids. CDR3 sequence: CASSPLDRATKNIQYF. The CDR3 coding sequence is TGTGCCAGCTCACCCCTCGACAGGGCGACCAAAAACATTCAGTACTTC.

V and J are TRBV5-1 and TRBJ2-1, with 7 bases identical to TRBD2. Looked up from germline, CDR1 is SGHRS and CDR2 is YFSETQ. CDR3 length equals 14 residues. With V trimmed by 1 base and J by 4 bases, 2 bases remained unmatched. CDR3 DNA sequence: TGCGCCAGCAGCTTGCGGACTAGTTACAATGAGCAGTTCTTC. It yields the protein CASSLRTSYNEQFF.

The chain couples TRBV5-3 to TRBJ2-3; the D gene is possibly TRBD2 (7 bases). TRBV5-3 is an ORF, with its function uncertain. CDR3 length: 17 amino acids. Deletions cut 3 bases from V and 3 bases from J, with 20 bases between. The CDR3 nucleotides are TGTGCCAGAAGCTGCCCTTTATGGGGGGGCATGACAGATACGCAGTATTTT. This encodes CARSCPLWGGMTDTQYF.

The chain employs TRBV7-9 and TRBJ1-6, with D tentatively TRBD1 (5 bases). The CDR3 is 16 residues long. Deletions cut 3 bases from V and 4 bases from J, with 13 bases between. Germline V gives CDR1 SEHNR, CDR2 FQNEAQ (reference sequence). This chain's CDR3 is CASSLGRETYNSPLHF. CDR3 DNA sequence: TGTGCCAGCAGCTTGGGCAGGGAAACTTATAATTCACCCCTCCACTTT.

The gene calls are TRBV5-4 and TRBJ2-5; D is uncertain. Germline V gene data show CDR1 as SGHNT and CDR2 as YYREEE (reference sequence). The CDR3 totals 14 residues. V lost 4 bases, J lost 1 base, and 11 bases lay in between. The CDR3 spells CASSPAASQETQYF. As DNA, the CDR3 is TGTGCCAGCAGCCCCGCGGCAAGCCAAGAGACCCAGTACTTC.

The gene calls are TRBV5-8 and TRBJ1-5; the D gene is possibly TRBD1 (6 bases). Deletions cut 4 bases from V and 4 bases from J, with 9 bases between. The CDR3 has 13 residues. Germline assignment: CDR1 SGHTS and CDR2 YDEGEE. The CDR3 DNA follows: TGTGCCAGCAGCCCCGACAGGAATCAGCCCCAGCATTTT. It yields the protein CASSPDRNQPQHF.

In this sample, this clone turned up a few times. The V call is TRBV4-3, the J call TRBJ1-1; D not certain. The length of the CDR3 is 14 residues. Trimming removed 4 bases from V and 3 bases from J, with 12 bases in between. CDR1 is LGHNA and CDR2 is YSLEER in the germline V gene. Here the CDR3 DNA reads TGCGCCAGCAGCCTCTCAGAGGCACACACTGAAGCTTTCTTT. Translated: CASSLSEAHTEAFF.

This chain connects TRBV9 to TRBJ1-2, with D perhaps TRBD1 (5 bases). This CDR3 region has 15 residues. The V and J ends lost 4 bases and 2 bases respectively, with 15 bases between them. Germline CDR1 SGDLS, CDR2 YYNGEE. CDR3 loop: CASSPERGTNYGYTF. The CDR3 DNA reads TGTGCCAGCAGCCCCGAACGGGGGACCAACTATGGCTACACCTTC.

The gene calls are TRBV7-9 and TRBJ1-1, with D unclear. Germline V lookup: CDR1 SEHNR, CDR2 FQNEAQ (reference sequence). V dropped 4 bases and J dropped 1 base, with 13 bases sitting between them. The CDR3 is 15 amino acids. CDR3 protein: CASSSRRIGNTEAFF. The CDR3 DNA is TGTGCCAGCAGCTCAAGGAGGATTGGGAACACTGAAGCTTTCTTT. The variable domain in full, completed from reference TRBV7-9 and TRBJ1-1, reads DTGVSQNPRHKITKRGQNVTFRCDPISEHNRLYWYRQTLGQGPEFLTYFQNEAQLEKSRLLSDRFSAERPKGSFSTLEIQRTEQGDSAMYLCASSSRRIGNTEAFFGQGTRLTVV.

The chain combines TRBV9 with TRBJ1-5; 9 positions match TRBD1. The CDR3 consists of 15 residues. Unmatched junction bases numbered 7, after V lost 4 bases and J lost 5 bases. Germline CDR1 SGDLS, CDR2 YYNGEE. CDR3 loop: CASSPTGGLDQPQHF. CDR3 sequence (DNA): TGTGCCAGCAGCCCTACAGGGGGCCTGGATCAGCCCCAGCATTTT.

The J gene is TRBJ2-7, the V gene TRBV6-5, with D perhaps matching TRBD1 (6 bases). V was cut by 5 bases and J by 0 bases, with 14 bases left in between. Germline V gene lookup returns CDR1 MNHEY and CDR2 SVGAGI. The CDR3 totals 15 residues. The CDR3 reads CASSGKYRDSYEQYF. DNA for the CDR3: TGTGCCAGCAGTGGGAAATACAGGGACTCCTACGAGCAGTACTTC.

The chain links TRBV19 to TRBJ1-2; D is perhaps TRBD1 (5 bases). Trimming shortened V by 5 bases and J by 2 bases, and 9 bases separated the two germline ends. The CDR3 is made up of 13 amino acids. Germline V gene sequence: CDR1 LNHDA, CDR2 SQIVND (reference sequence). As DNA, the CDR3 is TGTGCCAGTAGTGACAGACTGAACTATGGCTACACCTTC. Translation gives CASSDRLNYGYTF.

This clone has only one observation. The chain uses TRBV4-2 and TRBJ2-7; 8 nucleotides match TRBD2. The CDR3 length is 16 residues. V trimming: 4 bases; J trimming: 4 bases; junction bases outside the gene matches: 12. The germline CDR1 and CDR2 sequences are LGHNA and YNFKEQ. CDR3 protein: CASSPSTSGSGYEQYF. Written as DNA, the CDR3 is TGTGCCAGCAGCCCTTCCACTAGCGGATCAGGTTACGAGCAGTACTTC.

The CDR3 loop is CASRAGTEGYEQYF. CDR3 sequence (DNA): TGTGCCAGCAGGGCCGGGACAGAGGGTTACGAGCAGTACTTC. The gene calls are TRBV6-5 and TRBJ2-7; 7 bases fit TRBD1. CDR1 and CDR2 (germline): MNHEY, SVGAGI. Trimming removed 6 bases from V and 4 bases from J; junction bases left unmatched: 9. This CDR3 region has 14 residues.